This TCR beta chain originates from a study of T cell changes during pregnancy in multiple sclerosis. Germline CDR1 is MNHEY and CDR2 is SVGAGI. V was clipped by 4 bases and J by 3 bases; unmatched bases: 3. This CDR3 contains 15 residues. Assay used: immunoSEQ multiplex PCR; TCRdb lists only in-frame clones, some missing. Altogether tens of thousands of clones are present, approximately 92% being singletons, with the ten largest covering 1%. This clone was counted a single time. The V call is TRBV6-5, the J call TRBJ2-1, with 10 nucleotides matching TRBD1. This specimen was peripheral blood, taken in the first trimester of pregnancy. The sequence derives from a female donor with multiple sclerosis, enrolled in a pregnancy study. The CDR3 loop is CASSSGTGDYNEQFF. The DNA for the CDR3 is TGTGCCAGCAGTTCCGGGACAGGGGACTACAATGAGCAGTTCTTC.